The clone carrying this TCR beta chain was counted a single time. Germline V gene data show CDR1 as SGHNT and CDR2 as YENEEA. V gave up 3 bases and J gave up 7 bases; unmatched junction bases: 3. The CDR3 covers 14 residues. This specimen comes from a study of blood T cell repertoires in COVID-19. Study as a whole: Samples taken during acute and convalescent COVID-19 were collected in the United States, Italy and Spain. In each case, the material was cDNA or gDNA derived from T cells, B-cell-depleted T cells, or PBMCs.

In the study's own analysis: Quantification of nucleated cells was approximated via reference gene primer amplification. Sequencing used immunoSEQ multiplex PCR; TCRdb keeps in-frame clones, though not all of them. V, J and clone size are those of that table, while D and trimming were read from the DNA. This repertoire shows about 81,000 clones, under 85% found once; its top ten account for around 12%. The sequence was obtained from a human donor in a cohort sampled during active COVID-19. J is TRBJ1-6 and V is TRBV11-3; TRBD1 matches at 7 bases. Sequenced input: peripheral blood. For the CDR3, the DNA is TGTGCCAGCAGCTTGGGGGGACAGAATTCACCCCTCCACTTT. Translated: CASSLGGQNSPLHF.